This passage covers 18 T cell receptor beta chains from one sample sequenced in a study of cytomegalovirus exposure and HLA in healthy donors. Amplification used 60 Vbeta primers and 13 Jbeta primers. Profiled with immunoSEQ multiplex PCR; TCRdb holds only in-frame clones, not every one. The data contain approximately 96,000 clones, 74% of them seen just once; the ten biggest clones take up under 2%. The sample comprised PBMCs. Every receptor here comes from a male donor in good health and CMV-seronegative.

The V and J genes are TRBV27 and TRBJ2-7; 16 nucleotides align to TRBD2. The length of the CDR3 is 15 residues. Trimming at V came to 5 bases and at J to 6 bases, leaving 4 bases not matched to a gene. Germline V CDR1 and CDR2: MNHEY, SMNVEV (reference sequence). This chain's CDR3 is CASSPGTSGRVEQYF. The CDR3 nucleotides read TGTGCCAGCAGTCCCGGGACTAGCGGGAGGGTCGAGCAGTACTTC.

The chain recombines TRBV4-1 with TRBJ2-7, with D tentatively TRBD1 (5 bases). Trimming cost V 10 bases and J 2 bases, with 15 bases left between them. CDR1 is MGHRA, CDR2 YSYEKL, per germline. This CDR3 has 13 amino acids. In nucleotides, the CDR3 is TGCGCCACCTCCCCAGGGCTAGCCTACGAGCAGTACTTC. Translating gives CATSPGLAYEQYF.

This clone came up a few times. This chain joins TRBV30 and TRBJ2-7; possible D gene TRBD1, 8 bases. Trimming pared 3 bases from V and 2 bases from J, leaving 17 bases between. The germline V gene encodes CDR1 GTSNPN and CDR2 SVGIG (reference sequence). The length of the CDR3 is 15 residues. The CDR3 region is CAWSPGGQAAYEQYF. CDR3 nucleotide sequence: TGTGCCTGGAGCCCGGGGGGACAGGCCGCCTACGAGCAGTACTTC.

This clone came up a few times. The chain is built from TRBV7-2 and TRBJ2-3; D perhaps matches TRBD1 (5 bases). Trimming removed 3 bases at V and 0 bases at J, with 10 bases between. The length of the CDR3 is 15 residues. CDR1 and CDR2 (germline): SGHTA, FQGNSA. CDR3 amino acids: CASSFRGHSTDTQYF. In nucleotides, the CDR3 is TGTGCCAGCAGCTTCAGAGGACATAGCACAGATACGCAGTATTTT.

This clone came up a few times. The chain uses TRBV27 and TRBJ1-1; weak D call: TRBD1 (5 bases). CDR3 size: 15 residues. In germline, CDR1 is MNHEY, CDR2 SMNVEV (reference sequence). The V end lost 2 bases, the J end lost 1 base, and 11 bases lay between the germline ends. CDR3 in amino acids: CASSLNSGGNTEAFF. CDR3 nucleotides: TGTGCCAGCAGTTTAAATAGCGGGGGGAACACTGAAGCTTTCTTT.

A remark on this clone: One end of the junction varies from germline; a read error may be responsible. This CDR3 is CASSPYPGATNGKLFF. CDR3 coding DNA: TGTGCCAGCAGCCCTTATCCAGGGGCAACTAATGGAAAACTGTTTTTT. V gene TRBV7-2 combines with J gene TRBJ1-4, with D tentatively TRBD1 (6 bases). The germline gives CDR1 SGHTA, CDR2 FQGNSA. The CDR3 has 16 residues.

This clone was detected only a few times. The chain links TRBV19 to TRBJ2-1, with TRBD2 matching 8 bases. V shed 11 bases and J 5 bases; nucleotides not matched to a gene: 8. Per the germline V gene, CDR1 is LNHDA and CDR2 is SQIVND (reference sequence). CDR3 length equals 13 residues. The CDR3 protein is CASNGGVHNEQFF. CDR3 nucleotide sequence: TGTGCCTCGAACGGGGGGGTCCACAATGAGCAGTTCTTC.

V usage is TRBV6-5 and J usage is TRBJ2-6; D might be TRBD1 (5 bases). Trimming took off 6 bases at V and 4 bases at J, with 13 bases between the two ends. Germline-derived CDR1 and CDR2 are MNHEY and SVGAGI. The CDR3 is 15 amino acids. CDR3 sequence (DNA): TGTGCCAGCAGGAACAGGATCCGGGGGGCCAACGTCCTGACTTTC. Translated: CASRNRIRGANVLTF.

This chain uses TRBV2 with TRBJ2-7; a possible D gene is TRBD2 (6 bases). V lost 8 bases, J lost 1 base, and 12 bases lay in between. There are 13 residues in the CDR3. The germline V gene has CDR1 SNHLY and CDR2 FYNNEI. DNA for the CDR3: TGTGCCAGCCGACTAGACGCTTCCTACGAGCAGTACTTC. The encoded protein is CASRLDASYEQYF.

The CDR3 nucleotides are TGTGCCAGCAGTTACAACAGGTACCAAGAGACCCAGTACTTC. This translates into CASSYNRYQETQYF. The rearrangement uses TRBV6-6 and TRBJ2-5; D is perhaps TRBD1 (5 bases). The V and J ends lost 2 bases and 0 bases respectively, with 7 bases between them. The germline V gene encodes CDR1 MNHNY and CDR2 SVGAGI (reference sequence). The length of the CDR3 is 14 residues.

CDR3 loop: CAWRLGTSRHNEQFF. DNA for the CDR3: TGTGCCTGGAGACTCGGGACTAGCAGGCACAATGAGCAGTTCTTC. The rearrangement uses TRBV30 and TRBJ2-1; 9 bases are a match to TRBD2. CDR3 length: 15 amino acids. Looked up from germline, CDR1 is GTSNPN and CDR2 is SVGIG (reference sequence). Trimming at V came to 3 bases and at J to 5 bases, leaving 8 bases not matched to a gene. Looking up the rest from reference TRBV30 and TRBJ2-1 gives the full variable domain: SQTIHQWPATLVQPVGSPLSLECTVEGTSNPNLYWYRQAAGRGLQLLFYSVGIGQISSEVPQNLSASRPQDRQFILSSKKLLLSDSGFYLCAWRLGTSRHNEQFFGPGTRLTVL.

The chain employs TRBV10-2 and TRBJ2-7, with D unresolved. The length of the CDR3 is 12 residues. Germline assignment: CDR1 WSHSY and CDR2 SAAADI. The V and J ends lost 8 bases and 0 bases respectively, with 8 bases between them. DNA for the CDR3: TGCGCCAGCGGCCACGCCTCCTACGAGCAGTACTTC. Translation: CASGHASYEQYF.

This sequence joins TRBV2 and TRBJ2-7; D is possibly TRBD1 (6 bases). Deletions cut 2 bases from V and 5 bases from J, with 13 bases between. This CDR3 spans 14 amino acids. The germline gives CDR1 SNHLY, CDR2 FYNNEI. This CDR3 is CASSEQGQLHEQYF. Written as DNA, the CDR3 is TGTGCCAGCAGTGAACAGGGACAACTACACGAGCAGTACTTC.

The rearrangement joins TRBV7-9 to TRBJ2-5, with D possibly matching TRBD2 (7 bases). From germline, CDR1 is SEHNR and CDR2 FQNEAQ (reference sequence). V was trimmed by 5 bases and J by 4 bases, leaving 14 bases between them. The CDR3 consists of 14 residues. The chain's CDR3 is CASSREDSRETQYF. DNA of the CDR3: TGTGCCAGCAGCCGGGAGGACAGCCGAGAGACCCAGTACTTC.

The gene calls are TRBV7-2 and TRBJ2-7; 10 bases agree with TRBD2. This CDR3 is built from 15 residues. CDR1 and CDR2 from the germline V gene are SGHTA and FQGNSA. The J segment lost 1 base and the V segment lost 5 bases, leaving 5 bases of the junction unmatched. CDR3 amino acids: CASSARTSGSYEQYF. CDR3 DNA: TGTGCCAGCAGCGCCAGGACTAGCGGATCCTACGAGCAGTACTTC.

CDR3 bases: TGCGCCAGCAGCTTCCCAGACTACGAGCAGTACTTC. This codes for CASSFPDYEQYF. The gene calls are TRBV5-1 and TRBJ2-7; D gene uncertain. CDR1 SGHRS and CDR2 YFSETQ come from the germline V gene. Trimming left V 2 bases short and J 3 bases short, with 6 bases between. The CDR3 loop spans 12 amino acids.

This chain joins TRBV2 and TRBJ1-2, with 10 bases fitting TRBD1. V lost 6 bases to trimming and J lost 6 bases; unmatched junction nucleotides: 7. This CDR3 is 14 amino acids long. Per the germline V gene, CDR1 is SNHLY and CDR2 is FYNNEI. The CDR3 loop reads CASRDRDRGHGYTF. The CDR3 DNA follows: TGTGCCAGCAGAGACCGGGACAGGGGCCATGGCTACACCTTC.

The table lists this clone with a few counts. This chain links TRBV2 with TRBJ1-6; possibly TRBD1 for D (5 bases). The germline gives CDR1 SNHLY, CDR2 FYNNEI. Trimming took 7 bases from V and 4 from J, leaving 8 bases between them. The CDR3 has 13 amino acids. The CDR3 spells CASMKGYNSPLHF. The CDR3 bases are TGTGCCAGCATGAAGGGGTATAATTCACCCCTCCACTTT.